Following are 24 T cell receptor beta chains from one sample sequenced in a study of T cells in Graves' hyperthyroidism and ophthalmopathy (dated by TCRdb to about 2019). The library came from multiplex PCR. Sequencing instrument: Illumina HiSeq 2000. Amplification of TCR beta CDR3 regions was carried out from RNA transcripts. The first round of RT-PCR for the TCR CDR3 was performed with the HTBI primer set and the Qiagen OneStep RT-PCR kit. TCRdb handled the public reads itself, with Q25 trimming in fastp and clone calling in MiXCR, and kept productive beta chains. Rows merge per CDR3 protein into single entries with the most common DNA and genes. The sample has under 450,000 distinct CDR3 sequences on record, more than 15% of them singletons. 7.5% to 9% of the sample lies in the top ten. Specimen: blood. The receptors were gathered from a woman in her late teens or twenties with Graves' hyperthyroidism.

The chain is built from TRBV20-1 and TRBJ1-6; D is unresolved. Trimming removed 7 bases from V and 5 bases from J, with 15 bases in between. The CDR3 is 14 residues long. Germline V gene data show CDR1 as DFQATT and CDR2 as SNEGSKA (reference sequence). CDR3: CSGRRLRNNSPLHF. The CDR3 region has the DNA TGCAGTGGTAGGAGGTTGAGAAATAATTCACCCCTCCACTTT.

This clonotype was seen repeatedly, ten times or more. The V gene is TRBV11-3, the J gene TRBJ2-3, with 10 bases that match TRBD2. Germline-derived CDR1 and CDR2 are SGHNT and YENEEA. V lost 2 bases, J lost 3 bases, and 5 bases stayed unmatched. CDR3 length equals 16 residues. The CDR3 region is CASSLRASGSTDTQYF. CDR3 coding DNA: TGTGCCAGCAGCTTAAGGGCTAGCGGGAGTACAGATACGCAGTATTTT.

The chain combines TRBV4-1 with TRBJ2-5; D is perhaps TRBD2 (6 bases). The CDR3 spans 16 residues. Germline CDR1 is MGHRA and CDR2 is YSYEKL. Trimming took 1 base from V and 7 from J, leaving 19 bases between them. The CDR3 DNA follows: TGCGCCAGCAGCCAAGTCGGCGGGGCCGGAGTCGGGACCCAGTACTTC. It encodes CASSQVGGAGVGTQYF.

This clonotype came up many times. The V gene is TRBV2, the J gene TRBJ2-5, with TRBD1 matching 7 bases. CDR1 is SNHLY and CDR2 is FYNNEI in the germline V gene. The length of the CDR3 is 14 residues. With 5 bases clipped from V and 2 bases from J, the junction kept 5 bases outside the gene matches. CDR3 residues: CASSLGRGQETQYF. CDR3 DNA sequence: TGTGCCAGCAGTTTGGGCAGGGGGCAAGAGACCCAGTACTTC. The complete variable domain, with remaining parts taken from reference TRBV2 and TRBJ2-5, reads EPEVTQTPSHQVTQMGQEVILRCVPISNHLYFYWYRQILGQKVEFLVSFYNNEISEKSEIFDDQFSVERPDGSNFTLKIRSTKLEDSAMYFCASSLGRGQETQYFGPGTRLLVL.

The table lists this clonotype with many counts. The rearrangement uses TRBV5-6 and TRBJ2-7, with D tentatively TRBD1 (7 bases). This CDR3 spans 15 amino acids. CDR1 is SGHDT and CDR2 is YYEEEE in the germline V gene. V was trimmed by 2 bases and J by 2 bases, leaving 14 bases between them. CDR3 sequence (DNA): TGTGCCAGCAGCTTAGGGGCAGGGGGGACCTACGAGCAGTACTTC. Its translation is CASSLGAGGTYEQYF.

This clonotype was recorded many times. The chain uses TRBV11-3 and TRBJ2-7, with D possibly matching TRBD2 (6 bases). The CDR3 has 15 amino acids. Per the germline V gene, CDR1 is SGHNT and CDR2 is YENEEA. V was trimmed by 4 bases and J by 3 bases, leaving 16 bases between them. As DNA, the CDR3 is TGTGCCAGCAGCTACGCGGGACTTTCGAGCTACGAGCAGTACTTC. Its protein product is CASSYAGLSSYEQYF.

This clonotype was recorded many times. This rearrangement joins TRBV2 to TRBJ2-3; D is perhaps TRBD2 (6 bases). V was trimmed by 6 bases and J by 4 bases, leaving 11 bases between them. The CDR3 runs 13 residues. Germline V gene data show CDR1 as SNHLY and CDR2 as FYNNEI. The CDR3 coding sequence is TGTGCCAGCAGACATGGAGGGCCAGATACGCAGTATTTT. Encoded protein: CASRHGGPDTQYF.

CDR3: CASRMGQLGGDTQYF. DNA of the CDR3: TGCGCCAGCAGGATGGGACAGCTAGGAGGAGATACGCAGTATTTT. The chain employs TRBV5-1 and TRBJ2-3; 7 nucleotides match TRBD1. V lost 5 bases and J lost 5; bases outside the gene matches: 11. The CDR3 contains 15 residues. Per the germline V gene, CDR1 is SGHRS and CDR2 is YFSETQ.

Ten or more counts support this clonotype. The rearrangement uses TRBV7-2 and TRBJ2-5; D not resolved. CDR3 length: 13 amino acids. Trimming shortened V by 2 bases and J by 5 bases, and 9 bases separated the two germline ends. Germline CDR1 SGHTA, CDR2 FQGNSA. As DNA, the CDR3 is TGTGCCAGCAGCTTAAGACCCTCCGAGACCCAGTACTTC. Its protein product is CASSLRPSETQYF.

V usage is TRBV19 and J usage is TRBJ1-6; 9 bases agree with TRBD1. The germline V gene has CDR1 LNHDA and CDR2 SQIVND (reference sequence). The CDR3 loop spans 14 amino acids. V was clipped by 9 bases and J by 8 bases; unmatched bases: 8. The CDR3 DNA reads as TGTGCCAGCTCAAAACAGGGGGCATATTCACCCCTCCACTTT. Its protein product is CASSKQGAYSPLHF.

About this clonotype: A junction boundary mismatches the germline segment, possibly from a read error. The gene calls are TRBV12-3 or TRBV12-4 and TRBJ1-3; no firm D call. The CDR3 loop spans 16 amino acids. Here the CDR3 DNA reads TGTGCCGGCAGTTTAACCCAGGCGGGCTCTGGAAACACCATATATTTT. Translation gives CAGSLTQAGSGNTIYF.

This clonotype was counted ten times or more. The gene calls are TRBV30 and TRBJ2-7; the D is unclear. Trimming removed 5 bases from V and 3 bases from J, with 14 bases in between. Germline values: CDR1 GTSNPN, CDR2 SVGIG (reference sequence). CDR3 size: 13 residues. The CDR3 region is CAWSRGDGYEQYF. The CDR3 region has the DNA TGTGCCTGGTCCCGAGGCGATGGCTACGAGCAGTACTTC.

V is TRBV20-1 and J is TRBJ1-2; D unresolved. V was shortened by 6 bases and J by 3 bases, with 8 bases between the two germline ends. Germline CDR1 and CDR2: DFQATT and SNEGSKA (reference sequence). The CDR3 sequence is 11 residues long. The CDR3 reads CSAISDYGYTF. The CDR3 DNA follows: TGCAGTGCGATATCGGACTATGGCTACACCTTC.

The sample holds many counts of this clonotype. The chain couples TRBV29-1 to TRBJ2-1, with 13 bases matching TRBD2. V lost 5 bases and J lost 10; bases outside the gene matches: 5. The germline CDR1 and CDR2 sequences are SQVTM and ANQGSEA. The CDR3 is 13 residues long. CDR3 residues: CSVTSGRAGEQFF. The CDR3 coding sequence is TGCAGCGTTACTAGCGGGAGGGCCGGGGAGCAGTTCTTC.

In this sample, this clonotype turned up many times. The chain has TRBV11-2 and TRBJ2-1, with 8 positions matching TRBD2. Germline V CDR1 and CDR2: SGHAT, FQNNGV. The ends lost 1 base at V and 4 bases at J; junction bases unmatched: 3. The CDR3 has 15 residues. The CDR3 DNA sequence: TGTGCCAGCAGCTTAGGTAGCGGGGAATACAATGAGCAGTTCTTC. Amino acid sequence: CASSLGSGEYNEQFF.

This clonotype was seen many times. J is TRBJ2-5 and V is TRBV30; TRBD2 matches 9 bases. V was pared by 4 bases and J by 5 bases, with 11 bases of the junction left unmatched. Germline V lookup: CDR1 GTSNPN, CDR2 SVGIG (reference sequence). There are 15 residues in the CDR3. CDR3 sequence (DNA): TGTGCCTGGACCCCGGGTAGCGGGAGTATGGAGACCCAGTACTTC. Protein: CAWTPGSGSMETQYF.

V and J are TRBV11-3 and TRBJ2-1, with 8 bases lining up with TRBD1. The CDR3 is 16 residues long. Germline trimming cut 5 bases from V and 6 bases from J; bases unmatched to any gene: 12. CDR1 is SGHNT and CDR2 is YENEEA in the germline V gene. CDR3 in DNA: TGTGCCAGCAGCACCCGGAGTGGCGGGACAGGCAATGAGCAGTTCTTC. Residues: CASSTRSGGTGNEQFF.

This clonotype was picked up many times. The CDR3 loop reads CSLGGVDFQETQYF. DNA of the CDR3: TGCAGTTTGGGGGGGGTCGATTTCCAAGAGACCCAGTACTTC. This chain joins TRBV20-1 and TRBJ2-5, with TRBD2 matching over 7 bases. V trimming: 8 bases; J trimming: 1 base; junction bases outside the gene matches: 10. The CDR3 covers 14 residues. Germline CDR1 is DFQATT and CDR2 is SNEGSKA (reference sequence).

This clonotype was observed many times. The chain carries TRBV20-1 and TRBJ2-5; TRBD1 matches at 8 bases. The CDR3 totals 14 residues. Per the germline V gene, CDR1 is DFQATT and CDR2 is SNEGSKA (reference sequence). J lost 3 bases, V lost 1 base, and 4 bases had no gene match. This CDR3 reads CSARAHRGEETQYF. CDR3 bases: TGCAGTGCTAGAGCACACAGGGGGGAAGAGACCCAGTACTTC.

With regard to this clonotype: A much larger clonotype is one base distant, so this may be a read error. This sequence joins TRBV6-1 and TRBJ1-2; no clear D gene. Germline-derived CDR1 and CDR2 are MNHNS and SASEGT. The ends were cut back, 3 bases at V and 4 bases at J, with 9 bases in the middle. The CDR3 has 13 residues. CDR3 bases: TGTGCCAGCAGTGAGCCCGGCTCCTATGGCTACACCTTC. The encoded protein is CASSEPGSYGYTF.

This clonotype has ten or more counts. The chain recombines TRBV9 with TRBJ1-4, with D hard to call. The CDR3 contains 15 residues. V lost 2 bases to trimming and J lost 4 bases, with 12 bases between them. Germline assignment: CDR1 SGDLS and CDR2 YYNGEE. DNA of the CDR3: TGTGCCAGCAGCGTCGGGGATCCCAGTAATGAAAAACTGTTTTTT. Protein product: CASSVGDPSNEKLFF.

This clonotype was detected ten times or more. The chain has TRBV7-9 and TRBJ1-1; a weak D match, TRBD1 (6 bases). The germline CDR1 and CDR2 sequences are SEHNR and FQNEAQ (reference sequence). The V end was cut by 1 base, the J end by 11 bases, with 11 bases between. The CDR3 contains 12 residues. CDR3 loop: CASSLDRAGAFF. The CDR3 DNA reads TGTGCCAGCAGCTTAGACAGGGCTGGGGCTTTCTTT. The full variable domain, its missing parts supplied by reference TRBV7-9 and TRBJ1-1, is DTGVSQNPRHKITKRGQNVTFRCDPISEHNRLYWYRQTLGQGPEFLTYFQNEAQLEKSRLLSDRFSAERPKGSFSTLEIQRTEQGDSAMYLCASSLDRAGAFFGQGTRLTVV.

The chain carries TRBV6-2 or TRBV6-3 and TRBJ2-4; D perhaps matches TRBD2 (6 bases). This CDR3 comprises 15 residues. The germline gives CDR1 MNHEY, CDR2 SVGEGT. Trimming removed 4 bases at V and 3 bases at J, with 13 bases between. The CDR3 DNA reads TGTGCCAGCAGTTCTGGAGGAGGGGTCAAAAACATTCAGTACTTC. The encoded protein is CASSSGGGVKNIQYF.

CDR3 sequence: CASSLRGRTYEQYF. The CDR3, as DNA: TGTGCCAGCAGCTTGCGGGGGAGGACCTACGAGCAGTACTTC. The V and J genes are TRBV5-4 and TRBJ2-7, with D tentatively TRBD2 (6 bases). V was clipped by 1 base and J by 2 bases, with 10 bases between them. The CDR3 spans 14 residues. Looked up from germline, CDR1 is SGHNT and CDR2 is YYREEE (reference sequence). Drawing the rest from reference TRBV5-4 and TRBJ2-7, the complete variable domain is ETGVTQSPTHLIKTRGQQVTLRCSSQSGHNTVSWYQQALGQGPQFIFQYYREEENGRGNFPPRFSGLQFPNYSSELNVNALELDDSALYLCASSLRGRTYEQYFGPGTRLTVT.